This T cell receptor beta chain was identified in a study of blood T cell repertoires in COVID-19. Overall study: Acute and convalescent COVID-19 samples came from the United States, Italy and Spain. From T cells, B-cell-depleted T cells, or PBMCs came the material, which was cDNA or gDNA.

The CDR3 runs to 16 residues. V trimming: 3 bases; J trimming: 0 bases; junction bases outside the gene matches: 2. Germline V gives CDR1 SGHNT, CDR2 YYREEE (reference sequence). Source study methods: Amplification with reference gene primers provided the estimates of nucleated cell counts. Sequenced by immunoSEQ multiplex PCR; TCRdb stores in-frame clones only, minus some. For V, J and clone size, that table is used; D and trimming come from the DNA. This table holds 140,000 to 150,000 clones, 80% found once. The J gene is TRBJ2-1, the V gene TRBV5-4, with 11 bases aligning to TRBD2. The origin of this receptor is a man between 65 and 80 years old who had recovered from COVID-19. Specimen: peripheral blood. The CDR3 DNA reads TGTGCCAGCAGCTCCGGGACTAGCGGCTCCTACAATGAGCAGTTCTTC. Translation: CASSSGTSGSYNEQFF.